The sequence of this T cell receptor beta chain was determined in a study of OX40 agonist ivuxolimab in advanced cancers. Study at large: The study gave patients intravenous ivuxolimab at 0.01 to 10 mg/kg every 2 weeks.

Trimming took 2 bases from V and 5 from J, leaving 12 bases between them. CDR1 PRHDT and CDR2 FYEKMQ come from the germline V gene (reference sequence). The CDR3 has 14 amino acids. This table comes from immunoSEQ multiplex PCR, and its TCRdb copy is limited to in-frame clones, with some not included. The sample has around 82,000 clones, 85% to 90% seen once. The TCR sequence derives from an adult with an advanced solid tumor such as melanoma, head and neck, liver or kidney cancer. The input for sequencing was CD4+ or CD8+ T cells sorted from blood, taken in a trial of the OX40 agonist ivuxolimab. This sequence joins TRBV13 and TRBJ1-1; D unclear. The CDR3 region is CASSLRAPGTEAFF. CDR3 DNA: TGTGCCAGCAGCTTAAGAGCGCCCGGGACTGAAGCTTTCTTT.